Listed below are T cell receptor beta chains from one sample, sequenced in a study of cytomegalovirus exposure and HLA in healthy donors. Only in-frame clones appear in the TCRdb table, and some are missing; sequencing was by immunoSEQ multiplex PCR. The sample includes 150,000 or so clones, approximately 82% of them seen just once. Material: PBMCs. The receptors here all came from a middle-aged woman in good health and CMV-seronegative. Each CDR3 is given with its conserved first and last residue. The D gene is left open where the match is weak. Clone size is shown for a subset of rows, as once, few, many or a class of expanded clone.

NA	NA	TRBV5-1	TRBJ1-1	TGCGCCAGCAGCTTAAGGGGCCTGAACACTGAAGCTTTCTTT	CASSLRGLNTEAFF
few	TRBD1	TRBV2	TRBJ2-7	TGTGCCACCAGGGACAGCAGCTCCTACGAGCAGTACTTC	CATRDSSSYEQYF
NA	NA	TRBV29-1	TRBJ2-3	TGCAGCGCGGTCCCCCAAGCCCTTAGCACAGATACGCAGTATTTT	CSAVPQALSTDTQYF
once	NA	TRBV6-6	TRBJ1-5	TGTGCCAGCAGTTACCGGGCAGGGATGGATCAGCCCCAGCATTTT	CASSYRAGMDQPQHF
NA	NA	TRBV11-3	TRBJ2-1	TGTGCCAGCAGCTTAGGTTTCGAGGGTATCGGCAATGAGCAGTTCTTC	CASSLGFEGIGNEQFF
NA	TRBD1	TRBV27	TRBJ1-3	TGTGCCAGCAGTCCCCAGACAGGGACACACTCTGGAAACACCATATATTTT	CASSPQTGTHSGNTIYF
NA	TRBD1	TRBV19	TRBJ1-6	TGTGCCAGTAGTTCAGGGGGCAATTCACCCCTCCACTTT	CASSSGGNSPLHF
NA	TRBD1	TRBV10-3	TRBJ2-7	TGTGCCATCAGTGAGGGGGACAGGGCGCTTTACGAGCAGTACTTC	CAISEGDRALYEQYF
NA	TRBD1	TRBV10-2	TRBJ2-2	TGCGCCAGCAGATTAGGGACAGCCACCGGGGAGCTGTTTTTT	CASRLGTATGELFF
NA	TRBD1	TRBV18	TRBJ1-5	TGTGCCAGCCAAAGAACAGGGGAGGCTAATCAGCCCCAGCATTTT	CASQRTGEANQPQHF
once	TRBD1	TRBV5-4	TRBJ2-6	TGTGCCAGCAGCTTACCCTCGGACAGGGGGTACTCTGGGGCCAACGTCCTGACTTTC	CASSLPSDRGYSGANVLTF
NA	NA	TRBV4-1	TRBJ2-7	TGCGCCAGCAGCCGCGTCCCCGGAGACAGGTTCTACGAGCAGTACTTC	CASSRVPGDRFYEQYF
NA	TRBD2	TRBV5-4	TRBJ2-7	TGTGCCAGCAGCTTGCCGGGACTAGCGGATGCCTTC	CASSLPGLADAF
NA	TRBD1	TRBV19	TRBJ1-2	TGTGCCAGTAGTATAGATCGAGGGGGCGCTTATGGCTACACCTTC	CASSIDRGGAYGYTF
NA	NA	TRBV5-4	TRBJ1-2	TGTGCCAGCACTTCCCCTACGGGGGGTCGGGGCTACACCTTC	CASTSPTGGRGYTF
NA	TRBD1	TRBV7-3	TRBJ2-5	TGTGCCAGCAGCCGAGGGGGCGGGGAGACCCAGTACTTC	CASSRGGGETQYF
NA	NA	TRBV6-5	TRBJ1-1	TGTGCCATCAGTGTATCAGAGAACACTGAAGCTTTCTTT	CAISVSENTEAFF
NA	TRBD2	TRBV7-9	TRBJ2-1	TGTGCCAGCAGCGCCCTAGCGGGAGGGCCAGCGGGTGAGCAGTTCTTC	CASSALAGGPAGEQFF
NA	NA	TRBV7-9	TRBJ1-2	TGTGCCAGCAGCTTAGATCTGCTCAGGGCCCCTTCGGGCTACACCTTC	CASSLDLLRAPSGYTF
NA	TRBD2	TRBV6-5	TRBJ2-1	TGTGCCAGCAGTTACACATTTGGGGGGAGGGATGAGCAGTTCTTC	CASSYTFGGRDEQFF
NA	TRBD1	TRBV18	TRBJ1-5	TGTGCCAGCTCACTTGACAGGGACAATCAGCCCCAGCATTTT	CASSLDRDNQPQHF
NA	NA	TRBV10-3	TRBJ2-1	TGTGCCATCCGTAGGGACTTAAGCTCCTACAATGAGCAGTTCTTC	CAIRRDLSSYNEQFF
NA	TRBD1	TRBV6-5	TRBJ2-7	TGTGCCAGCAGTTCCTCGGGACAGGGGGCCTACGAGCAGTACTTC	CASSSSGQGAYEQYF
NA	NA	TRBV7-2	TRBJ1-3	TGTGCCAGCAGCCCGCCGAGCGTATCTGGAAACACCATATATTTT	CASSPPSVSGNTIYF
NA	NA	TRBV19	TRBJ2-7	TGTGCCAGTACCTTCGGGATTAATTCCTACGAGCAGTACTTC	CASTFGINSYEQYF
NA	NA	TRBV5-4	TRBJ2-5	TGTGCCAGCAGCTTGGGCGGGTTGGGGGCCCAAGAGACCCAGTACTTC	CASSLGGLGAQETQYF
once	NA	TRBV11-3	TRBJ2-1	TGTGCCAGCAGCTCAAACAGTTACTACAATGAGCAGTTCTTC	CASSSNSYYNEQFF
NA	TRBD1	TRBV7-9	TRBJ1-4	TGTGCCAGCAGCTTACAACAGGGGAATGAAAAACTGTTTTTT	CASSLQQGNEKLFF